This TCR beta chain emerged from a study of blood T cells in healthy people across ages. General study points: CMV status of donors was unknown, possibly confounding expanded clonotype changes.

A word on this clonotype: The antigen is unknown.

With V trimmed by 2 bases and J by 6 bases, 6 bases remained unmatched. The CDR3 runs to 14 residues. Germline V lookup: CDR1 DFQATT, CDR2 SNEGSKA (reference sequence). Combining a sample-barcoded 5' primer with a J-beta primer mix, a second PCR ran for roughly 7 to 11 cycles. TCRdb analysed the 5' RACE reads with MiXCR anew, one entry per CDR3 protein. The table lists 1.5 million to 2 million distinct CDR3 sequences, approximately 50% of them singletons. V usage is TRBV20-1 and J usage is TRBJ1-5; 8 positions agree with TRBD1. The material sequenced was blood. The receptor was derived from a middle-aged woman in good health. As DNA, the CDR3 is TGCAGTGCTAGATCGGCAGGGGGCCTTCAGCCCCAGCATTTT. This encodes CSARSAGGLQPQHF.